The rows below give T cell receptor beta chains drawn from one sample of a study of blood T cell repertoires in COVID-19. Here immunoSEQ multiplex PCR was the method, and the copy in TCRdb shows in-frame clones only, minus some. The top ten hold approximately 15% of the sample, which has 200,000 to 250,000 clones, 70% to 85% seen once. The sample taken for sequencing was PBMCs or T cells enriched from blood (not recorded which). The origin of the receptors is a man between 35 and 55 years old who had recovered from COVID-19. CDR3s include the opening cysteine and the closing phenylalanine or tryptophan. A D gene is named only where the DNA matches it firmly. The size of a clone is reported for some rows only, either as once, few or many, or as a class for expanded clones.

clone_size	v_call	j_call	d_call	cdr3_aa	cdr3_nt
.	TRBV19	TRBJ2-3	.	CASSIGQTDTQYF	TGTGCCAGTAGTATTGGGCAGACAGATACGCAGTATTTT
.	TRBV11-1	TRBJ2-7	.	CASSRSSAYEQYF	TGTGCCAGCAGCAGAAGTTCAGCCTACGAGCAGTACTTC
.	TRBV5-4	TRBJ2-7	TRBD1	CASSSQGTGIEQYF	TGTGCCAGCAGCTCACAGGGGACAGGGATCGAGCAGTACTTC
.	TRBV5-8	TRBJ2-5	.	CASSRIPAEWETQYF	TGTGCCAGCAGCCGAATCCCAGCGGAGTGGGAGACCCAGTACTTC
once	TRBV27	TRBJ2-2	.	CASSILPGAANTGELFF	TGTGCCAGCAGTATTCTTCCAGGTGCCGCGAACACCGGGGAGCTGTTTTTT
once	TRBV2	TRBJ1-4	.	CASRAGGEKLFF	TGTGCCAGCAGAGCGGGGGGTGAAAAACTGTTTTTT
.	TRBV7-2	TRBJ2-3	.	CASSPVSGWAADTQYF	TGTGCCAGCAGTCCTGTATCGGGATGGGCCGCAGATACGCAGTATTTT
.	TRBV7-9	TRBJ2-7	.	CASSFRVDYEQYF	TGTGCCAGCAGTTTTCGGGTCGACTACGAGCAGTACTTC
.	TRBV5-1	TRBJ2-7	TRBD1	CASSLMGQGLNEQYF	TGCGCCAGCAGCTTAATGGGACAGGGTTTAAACGAGCAGTACTTC
.	TRBV10-3	TRBJ1-5	.	CAIGQNSNQPQHF	TGTGCCATCGGGCAGAATAGCAATCAGCCCCAGCATTTT
.	TRBV3-1/TRBV3-2	TRBJ2-7	TRBD1	CASSLDRGSYEQYF	TGTGCCAGCAGCCTCGACAGGGGTTCGTACGAGCAGTACTTC
.	TRBV5-1	TRBJ1-4	TRBD1	CASSLGQGGEKLFF	TGCGCCAGCAGCTTGGGACAGGGTGGTGAAAAACTGTTTTTT
.	TRBV2	TRBJ2-5	.	CASREGQFPETQYF	TGTGCCAGCAGAGAGGGACAATTCCCAGAGACCCAGTACTTC
.	TRBV5-4	TRBJ1-6	TRBD1	CASSLRSGQGYSPLHF	TGTGCCAGCAGCTTGAGGTCGGGACAGGGCTATTCACCCCTCCACTTT